This T cell receptor (beta chain) was sequenced during a study of T-cell memory formation after mild COVID-19. General study results and limits: Cross-reactive memory seemingly joined, as some responding clones were found in pre-infection memory. Clones that shrank (day 15 to 85) were balanced CD4/CD8, whereas later expanders leaned CD4+. The main location of contracting CD4+ clones was CM and EM, and that of contracting CD8+ clones was EMRA.

Comments on this clonotype: Antigen unknown.

UMIs and sample barcodes were carried by the TCR alpha and TCR beta cDNA libraries that 5'RACE produced using constant-segment primers. Using its own MiXCR run on the 5' RACE reads, TCRdb lists one record per CDR3 protein. The table has about 210,000 distinct CDR3 sequences, 27% seen once; the top ten hold roughly 11%. This CDR3 is 15 amino acids long. Trimming removed 3 bases at V and 2 bases at J, with 13 bases between. Germline V gene lookup returns CDR1 KGHDR and CDR2 SFDVKD. The origin of this receptor is an adult woman who had mild COVID-19 (a few samples of this study predate the infection). Cell type and time point are not known. The chain is built from TRBV24-1 and TRBJ2-7; tentative D call: TRBD2 (6 bases). Sequenced material: PBMCs or a T cell subset sorted from them (not recorded which). CDR3 nucleotide sequence: TGTGCCACCAGTGATCCCCGGGGGTTCCCCTACGAGCAGTACTTC. Its translation: CATSDPRGFPYEQYF.